Listed here are 24 T cell receptor beta chains from one sample, sequenced in a study of T cells in Graves' hyperthyroidism and ophthalmopathy. The TCR beta CDR3 regions underwent amplification using RNA transcripts as the source. During a first-round RT-PCR of the TCR CDR3, the HTBI primer set was used. TCRdb re-analysed the multiplex PCR reads in MiXCR, keeping a single row per CDR3 protein. The sample includes about 210,000 distinct CDR3 sequences, more than 15% of them seen just once. Sequences were obtained from blood. These receptors were taken from a man aged 45 to 65 with Graves' hyperthyroidism.

This clonotype was counted only a few times. The J gene is TRBJ2-7, the V gene TRBV12-3 or TRBV12-4; D perhaps matches TRBD2 (5 bases). CDR3 length: 12 amino acids. With 6 bases removed from V and 9 bases from J, the gap between germline ends came to 15 bases. The CDR3 DNA reads as TGTGCCAGCAGCCTAGGACTGAGCCTGCAGTACTTC. This sequence encodes CASSLGLSLQYF.

The V gene is TRBV20-1, the J gene TRBJ2-1; 8 nucleotides agree with TRBD2. J gave up 4 bases and V 4 bases, and 6 bases lay outside the gene matches. The CDR3 is 14 residues long. From germline, CDR1 is DFQATT and CDR2 SNEGSKA (reference sequence). For the CDR3, the DNA is TGCAGTGCTATTAGCGGGATGTTTTACAATGAGCAGTTCTTC. This codes for CSAISGMFYNEQFF.

This clonotype was seen ten or more times. The rearrangement uses TRBV12-3 or TRBV12-4 and TRBJ2-1, with D unresolved. CDR3 length equals 15 residues. V lost 6 bases, J lost 3 bases, and 15 bases lay in between. In nucleotides, the CDR3 is TGTGCCAGCAGGACCAACACTGGGGTCTACAATGAGCAGTTCTTC. It specifies CASRTNTGVYNEQFF.

This rearrangement joins TRBV20-1 to TRBJ2-5, with 7 nucleotides matching TRBD2. The CDR3 is made up of 13 amino acids. The V gene end was trimmed by 5 bases and the J gene end by 2 bases; junction bases not matched to a gene: 5. Germline lookup yields CDR1 DFQATT and CDR2 SNEGSKA (reference sequence). CDR3: CSALGLKQETQYF. CDR3 DNA: TGCAGTGCTTTGGGACTAAAACAAGAGACCCAGTACTTC.

This clonotype has only one observation. The chain uses TRBV28 and TRBJ2-1; TRBD2 matches at 10 bases. CDR3 length equals 15 residues. J gave up 7 bases and V 6 bases, and 9 bases lay outside the gene matches. CDR1 MDHEN and CDR2 SYDVKM come from the germline V gene. CDR3 protein: CASSPGLATSNEQFF. DNA for the CDR3: TGTGCCAGCAGCCCGGGACTAGCGACGTCGAATGAGCAGTTCTTC.

The genes are TRBV5-8 and TRBJ1-1, with a weak D call TRBD1 (5 bases). This CDR3 comprises 13 residues. V was trimmed by 2 bases and J by 4 bases, leaving 9 bases between them. Looked up from germline, CDR1 is SGHTS and CDR2 is YDEGEE. The CDR3 spells CASSLGHRTEAFF. Written as DNA, the CDR3 is TGTGCCAGCAGCTTAGGACACCGCACTGAAGCTTTCTTT.

This clonotype showed up many times. The chain combines TRBV12-3 or TRBV12-4 with TRBJ2-5; TRBD2 agrees at 13 bases. Trimming removed 5 bases from V and 4 bases from J; junction bases left unmatched: 4. The CDR3 has 15 amino acids. The CDR3 DNA reads as TGTGCCAGCAGTCCACTAGCGGGAGGGCGAGAGACCCAGTACTTC. This translates into CASSPLAGGRETQYF.

This clonotype has ten or more counts. V gene TRBV12-3 or TRBV12-4 combines with J gene TRBJ1-5, with D maybe TRBD1 (5 bases). The V gene lost 7 bases and the J gene lost 5 bases, with 12 bases spanning the gap. The CDR3 runs to 13 residues. DNA for the CDR3: TGTGCCAGCACCATGGGGGAGTATCAGCCCCAGCATTTT. Amino acids: CASTMGEYQPQHF.

The chain combines TRBV11-1 with TRBJ2-1; 7 nucleotides align to TRBD2. Losses at the gene ends were 3 bases for V and 12 bases for J; bases not matched to a gene: 11. The length of the CDR3 is 14 residues. The V gene's germline CDR1 is SGHAT and CDR2 FQDESV (reference sequence). CDR3 residues: CASSFIGGSPGQFF. The CDR3, as DNA: TGTGCCAGCAGCTTTATTGGCGGGAGCCCCGGGCAGTTCTTC.

The chain recombines TRBV5-4 with TRBJ2-7; 10 bases align to TRBD1. Trimming took 4 bases from V and 4 from J; bases not matched to a gene: 8. CDR1 is SGHNT, CDR2 YYREEE, per germline (reference sequence). The CDR3 runs 15 residues. This CDR3 is CASSQRRTGGYEQYF. The DNA of the CDR3 is TGTGCCAGCAGCCAAAGACGGACAGGGGGGTACGAGCAGTACTTC.

In its sample, this clonotype was seen many times. The chain carries TRBV7-2 and TRBJ2-7, with D tentatively TRBD2 (6 bases). Between the trimmed V and J ends, which lost 2 bases and 6 bases, there was a span of 14 bases. This CDR3 spans 14 amino acids. CDR1 SGHTA and CDR2 FQGNSA come from the germline V gene. In DNA form, the CDR3 reads TGTGCCAGCAGCTTATGGAGGGGAGAAAGCGAGCAGTACTTC. Translating gives CASSLWRGESEQYF.

The J gene is TRBJ2-1, the V gene TRBV5-1, with 9 bases that match TRBD1. Trimming removed 0 bases from V and 1 base from J; junction bases left unmatched: 2. This CDR3 has 16 residues. The V gene's germline CDR1 is SGHRS and CDR2 YFSETQ. CDR3 amino acids: CASSLADRGSYNEQFF. CDR3 nucleotide sequence: TGCGCCAGCAGCTTGGCCGACAGGGGGTCCTACAATGAGCAGTTCTTC. Full variable domain (outside the CDR3, taken from reference TRBV5-1 and TRBJ2-1): KAGVTQTPRYLIKTRGQQVTLSCSPISGHRSVSWYQQTPGQGLQFLFEYFSETQRNKGNFPGRFSGRQFSNSRSEMNVSTLELGDSALYLCASSLADRGSYNEQFFGPGTRLTVL.

The chain links TRBV12-3 or TRBV12-4 to TRBJ2-7, with 7 nucleotides matching TRBD1. The CDR3 spans 15 residues. V gave up 1 base and J gave up 2 bases; unmatched junction bases: 5. The CDR3 DNA reads TGTGCCAGCAGTTTAGAGACAGGGATCCCCTACGAGCAGTACTTC. Encoded protein: CASSLETGIPYEQYF.

This chain uses TRBV11-2 with TRBJ2-1; 8 bases agree with TRBD2. The CDR3 loop spans 15 amino acids. The germline CDR1 and CDR2 sequences are SGHAT and FQNNGV. The junction had 6 bases not matched to a gene; V was cut back by 1 base and J by 7 bases. CDR3 residues: CASSLGSASGNEQFF. The CDR3 nucleotides read TGTGCCAGCAGCTTAGGTTCGGCTAGCGGGAATGAGCAGTTCTTC. The variable domain in full, with the rest retrieved from reference TRBV11-2 and TRBJ2-1, is EAGVAQSPRYKIIEKRQSVAFWCNPISGHATLYWYQQILGQGPKLLIQFQNNGVVDDSQLPKDRFSAERLKGVDSTLKIQPAKLEDSAVYLCASSLGSASGNEQFFGPGTRLTVL.

Ten or more counts support this clonotype. The chain couples TRBV5-8 to TRBJ2-6; 9 nucleotides match TRBD1. CDR1 is SGHTS, CDR2 YDEGEE, per germline. The CDR3 has 16 amino acids. After removal of 2 bases from V and 4 bases from J, the junction contained 4 bases not matched to a gene. The CDR3 loop is CASSLQGAEGANVLTF. DNA for the CDR3: TGTGCCAGCAGCTTACAGGGGGCGGAAGGGGCCAACGTCCTGACTTTC.

The chain uses TRBV6-1 and TRBJ1-3; no firm D call. The CDR3 consists of 14 residues. Trimming took off 5 bases at V and 4 bases at J, with 12 bases between the two ends. Germline V gene data show CDR1 as MNHNS and CDR2 as SASEGT. CDR3 in DNA: TGTGCCAGCAGTAAGGACCTTCTCGGAAACACCATATATTTT. This codes for CASSKDLLGNTIYF.

This clonotype turned up a few times. A junction boundary mismatches the germline segment, possibly from a read error. The chain is built from TRBV12-3 or TRBV12-4 and TRBJ1-5, with D maybe TRBD1 (6 bases). The CDR3 extends over 14 amino acids. Here the CDR3 reads CASSFAGVEQPRHF. DNA for the CDR3: TGTGCCAGCAGTTTTGCAGGGGTCGAGCAGCCCCGGCATTTT.

This clonotype was counted between two and nine times. The CDR3 loop is CASSAKRIRETQYF. CDR3 sequence (DNA): TGTGCCAGCTCGGCCAAGAGGATTCGGGAGACCCAGTACTTC. The chain is built from TRBV9 and TRBJ2-5; no firm D call. CDR1 and CDR2 (germline): SGDLS, YYNGEE. V was cut by 7 bases and J by 5 bases, with 18 bases left in between. The CDR3 is 14 amino acids.

In its sample, this clonotype was seen many times. This chain uses TRBV7-8 with TRBJ2-1; 8 bases are shared with TRBD2. This CDR3 has 17 amino acids. V gave up 1 base and J gave up 2 bases; unmatched junction bases: 7. Germline V gene lookup returns CDR1 SGHVS and CDR2 FQNEAQ. Here the CDR3 DNA reads TGTGCCAGCAGCTTAGGCGTGGCGGGGGGTCCCTACAATGAGCAGTTCTTC. Amino acids: CASSLGVAGGPYNEQFF.

In its sample, this clonotype was seen a few times. The chain has TRBV13 and TRBJ2-5; the match to TRBD1 covers 7 bases. In germline, CDR1 is PRHDT, CDR2 FYEKMQ (reference sequence). Trimming removed 5 bases from V and 1 base from J; junction bases left unmatched: 4. This CDR3 comprises 14 residues. CDR3 sequence reads: CASSPDRSQETQYF. CDR3 nucleotides: TGTGCCAGCAGCCCGGACAGGTCCCAAGAGACCCAGTACTTC.

This clonotype turned up a few times. This chain joins TRBV29-1 and TRBJ2-7; 10 nucleotides align to TRBD1. Germline CDR1 and CDR2: SQVTM and ANQGSEA. The ends lost 6 bases at V and 5 bases at J; junction bases unmatched: 7. The CDR3 spans 13 residues. CDR3 coding DNA: TGCAGCGTGGGAAGCGGGACAGGGGACGAGCAGTACTTC. This gives the protein CSVGSGTGDEQYF.

This clonotype was observed at least ten times. The V and J genes are TRBV20-1 and TRBJ2-2; 7 nucleotides agree with TRBD2. The germline gives CDR1 DFQATT, CDR2 SNEGSKA (reference sequence). J was trimmed by 2 bases and V by 6 bases; bases with no gene match: 9. The CDR3 sequence is 15 residues long. The CDR3 DNA follows: TGCAGTGCCCCAGCGGGCGGGAGTAACACCGGGGAGCTGTTTTTT. This codes for CSAPAGGSNTGELFF.

The sample holds many counts of this clonotype. This chain joins TRBV12-3 or TRBV12-4 and TRBJ2-6, with D tentatively TRBD1 (6 bases). V was clipped by 5 bases and J by 9 bases, with 14 bases between them. The CDR3 runs 14 residues. This CDR3 reads CASSPGVGGNVLTF. DNA of the CDR3: TGTGCCAGCAGTCCAGGGGTCGGCGGCAACGTCCTGACTTTC.

This clonotype has ten or more counts. The chain recombines TRBV7-2 with TRBJ2-1, with 11 positions matching TRBD2. After removal of 5 bases from V and 0 bases from J, the junction contained 6 bases not matched to a gene. CDR1 SGHTA and CDR2 FQGNSA come from the germline V gene. The CDR3 spans 17 residues. The CDR3 coding sequence is TGTGCCAGCAGCGTTACTAGCGGGAGCCTCTCCTACAATGAGCAGTTCTTC. Translated: CASSVTSGSLSYNEQFF. The whole variable domain, filled in from reference TRBV7-2 and TRBJ2-1, reads GAGVSQSPSNKVTEKGKDVELRCDPISGHTALYWYRQSLGQGLEFLIYFQGNSAPDKSGLPSDRFSAERTGGSVSTLTIQRTQQEDSAVYLCASSVTSGSLSYNEQFFGPGTRLTVL.